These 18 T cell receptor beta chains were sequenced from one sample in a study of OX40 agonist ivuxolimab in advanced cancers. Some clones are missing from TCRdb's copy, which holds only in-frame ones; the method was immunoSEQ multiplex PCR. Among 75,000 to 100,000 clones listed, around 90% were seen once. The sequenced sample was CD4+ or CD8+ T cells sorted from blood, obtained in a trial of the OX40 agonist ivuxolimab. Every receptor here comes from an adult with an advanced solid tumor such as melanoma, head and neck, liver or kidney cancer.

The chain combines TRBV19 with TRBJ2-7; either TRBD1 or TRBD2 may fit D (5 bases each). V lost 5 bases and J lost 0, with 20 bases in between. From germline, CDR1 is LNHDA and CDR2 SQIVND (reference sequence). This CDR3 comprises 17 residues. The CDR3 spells CASSPSPPGGSSYEQYF. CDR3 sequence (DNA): TGTGCCAGTAGTCCCAGTCCCCCTGGGGGAAGCTCCTACGAGCAGTACTTC.

CDR3 sequence reads: CASSAGQGPTGANVLTF. Written as DNA, the CDR3 is TGCGCCAGCAGCGCGGGACAGGGCCCGACTGGGGCCAACGTCCTGACTTTC. The genes are TRBV5-1 and TRBJ2-6; TRBD1 agrees at 9 bases. Germline values: CDR1 SGHRS, CDR2 YFSETQ. With V trimmed by 4 bases and J by 2 bases, 7 bases remained unmatched. The CDR3 length is 17 residues.

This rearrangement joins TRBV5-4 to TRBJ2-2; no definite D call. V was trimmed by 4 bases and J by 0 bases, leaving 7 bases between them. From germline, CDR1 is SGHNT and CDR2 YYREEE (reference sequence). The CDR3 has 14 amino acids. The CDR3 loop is CASSRTPNTGELFF. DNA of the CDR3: TGTGCCAGCAGCCGGACCCCGAACACCGGGGAGCTGTTTTTT.

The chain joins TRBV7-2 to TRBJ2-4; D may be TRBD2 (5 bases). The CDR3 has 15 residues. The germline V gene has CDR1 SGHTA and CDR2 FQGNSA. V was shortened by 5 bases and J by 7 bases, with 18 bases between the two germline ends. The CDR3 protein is CASSIRSREANIQYF. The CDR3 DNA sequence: TGTGCCAGCAGCATACGTTCCCGGGAAGCTAACATTCAGTACTTC.

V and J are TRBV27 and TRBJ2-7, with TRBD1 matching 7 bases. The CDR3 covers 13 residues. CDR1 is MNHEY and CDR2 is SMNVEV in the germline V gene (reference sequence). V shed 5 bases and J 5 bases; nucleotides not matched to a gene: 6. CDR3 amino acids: CASSPRRGNEQYF. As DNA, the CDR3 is TGTGCCAGCAGTCCCCGCAGGGGGAACGAGCAGTACTTC.

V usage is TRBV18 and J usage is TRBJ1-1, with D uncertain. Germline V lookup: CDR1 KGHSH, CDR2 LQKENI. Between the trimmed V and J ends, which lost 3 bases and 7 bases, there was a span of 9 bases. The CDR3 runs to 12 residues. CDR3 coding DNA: TGTGCCAGCTCACCGGCCGAGGGTGAAGCTTTCTTT. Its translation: CASSPAEGEAFF. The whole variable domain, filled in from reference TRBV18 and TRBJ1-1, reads NAGVMQNPRHLVRRRGQEARLRCSPMKGHSHVYWYRQLPEEGLKFMVYLQKENIIDESGMPKERFSAEFPKEGPSILRIQQVVRGDSAAYFCASSPAEGEAFFGQGTRLTVV.

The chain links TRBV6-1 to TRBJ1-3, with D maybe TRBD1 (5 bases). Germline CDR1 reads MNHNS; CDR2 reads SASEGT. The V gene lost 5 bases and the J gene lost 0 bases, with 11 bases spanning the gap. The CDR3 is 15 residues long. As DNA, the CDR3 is TGTGCCAGCAGTAAGGACACGAGCTCTGGAAACACCATATATTTT. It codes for CASSKDTSSGNTIYF.

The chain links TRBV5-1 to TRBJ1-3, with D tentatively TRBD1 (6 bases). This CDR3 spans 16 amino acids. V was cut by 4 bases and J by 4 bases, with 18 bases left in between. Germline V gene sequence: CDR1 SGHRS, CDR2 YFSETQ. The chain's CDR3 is CASSPGAMGPGNTIYF. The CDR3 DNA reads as TGCGCCAGCAGCCCAGGGGCTATGGGGCCGGGAAACACCATATATTTT.

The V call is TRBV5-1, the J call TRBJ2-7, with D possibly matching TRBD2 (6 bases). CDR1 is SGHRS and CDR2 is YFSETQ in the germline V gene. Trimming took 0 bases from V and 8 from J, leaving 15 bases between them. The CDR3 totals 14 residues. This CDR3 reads CASSLASGENQQYF. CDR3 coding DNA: TGCGCCAGCAGCTTGGCCTCGGGGGAGAACCAGCAGTACTTC. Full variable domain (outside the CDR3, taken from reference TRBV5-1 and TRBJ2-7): KAGVTQTPRYLIKTRGQQVTLSCSPISGHRSVSWYQQTPGQGLQFLFEYFSETQRNKGNFPGRFSGRQFSNSRSEMNVSTLELGDSALYLCASSLASGENQQYFGPGTRLTVT.

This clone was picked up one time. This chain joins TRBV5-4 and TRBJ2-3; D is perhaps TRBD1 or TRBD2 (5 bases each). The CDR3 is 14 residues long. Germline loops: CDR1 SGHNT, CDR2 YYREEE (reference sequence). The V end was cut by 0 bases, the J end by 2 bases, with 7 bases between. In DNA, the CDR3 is TGTGCCAGCAGCTTGGCAGGGACCACAGATACGCAGTATTTT. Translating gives CASSLAGTTDTQYF. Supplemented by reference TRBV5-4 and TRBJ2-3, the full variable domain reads ETGVTQSPTHLIKTRGQQVTLRCSSQSGHNTVSWYQQALGQGPQFIFQYYREEENGRGNFPPRFSGLQFPNYSSELNVNALELDDSALYLCASSLAGTTDTQYFGPGTRLTVL.

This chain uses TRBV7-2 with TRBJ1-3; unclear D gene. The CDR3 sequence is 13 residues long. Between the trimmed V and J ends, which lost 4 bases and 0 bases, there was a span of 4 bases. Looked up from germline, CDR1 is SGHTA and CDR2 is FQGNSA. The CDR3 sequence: CASSSYSGNTIYF. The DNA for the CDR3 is TGTGCCAGCAGCTCCTACTCTGGAAACACCATATATTTT.

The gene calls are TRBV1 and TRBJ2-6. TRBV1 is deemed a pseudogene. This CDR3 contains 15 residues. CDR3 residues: CTSSLQSSGANVLTF. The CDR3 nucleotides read TGCACCAGCAGCCTCCAGAGCTCTGGGGCCAACGTCCTGACTTTC.

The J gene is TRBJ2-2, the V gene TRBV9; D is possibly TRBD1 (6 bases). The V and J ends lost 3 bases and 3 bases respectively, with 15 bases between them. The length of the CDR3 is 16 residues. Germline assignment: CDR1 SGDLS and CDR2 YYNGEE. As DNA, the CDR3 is TGTGCCAGCAGCGGCATGCTCAGGGGTGACACCGGGGAGCTGTTTTTT. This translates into CASSGMLRGDTGELFF.

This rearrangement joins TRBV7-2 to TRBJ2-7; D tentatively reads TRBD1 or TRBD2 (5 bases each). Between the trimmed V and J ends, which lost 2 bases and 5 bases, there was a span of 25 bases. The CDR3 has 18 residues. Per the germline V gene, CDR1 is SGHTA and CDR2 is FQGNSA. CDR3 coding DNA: TGTGCCAGCAGCTTACGGCAGGGAATCTTAGATTTGAGGGACGAGCAGTACTTC. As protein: CASSLRQGILDLRDEQYF.

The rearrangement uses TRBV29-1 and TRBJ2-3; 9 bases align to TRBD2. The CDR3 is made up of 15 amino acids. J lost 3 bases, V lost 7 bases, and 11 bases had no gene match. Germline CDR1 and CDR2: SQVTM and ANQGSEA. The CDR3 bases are TGCAGCGCCCGAGGGGGCGGGGGGGCGACAGATACGCAGTATTTT. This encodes CSARGGGGATDTQYF.

CDR3: CASSPGRSGGRWTGELFF. In DNA form, the CDR3 reads TGTGCCAGCAGCCCCGGACGTAGCGGGGGGAGGTGGACCGGGGAGCTGTTTTTT. The chain uses TRBV7-3 and TRBJ2-2; 10 bases fit TRBD2. From germline, CDR1 is SGHTA and CDR2 FQGTGA. CDR3 length: 18 amino acids. V was pared by 5 bases and J by 5 bases, with 14 bases of the junction left unmatched.

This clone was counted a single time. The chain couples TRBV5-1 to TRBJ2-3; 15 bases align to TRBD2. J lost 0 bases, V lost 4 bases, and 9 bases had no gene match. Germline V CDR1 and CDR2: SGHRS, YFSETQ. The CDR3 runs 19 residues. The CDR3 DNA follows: TGCGCCAGCAGCCCTATCGGACTAGCGGGGGGGTCTAGCACAGATACGCAGTATTTT. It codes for CASSPIGLAGGSSTDTQYF.

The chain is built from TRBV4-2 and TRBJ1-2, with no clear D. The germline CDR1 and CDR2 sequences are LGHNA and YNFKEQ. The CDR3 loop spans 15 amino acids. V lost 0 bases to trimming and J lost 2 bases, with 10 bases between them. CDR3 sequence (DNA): TGTGCCAGCAGCCAAGACCAGAATCTCAACTATGGCTACACCTTC. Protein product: CASSQDQNLNYGYTF.